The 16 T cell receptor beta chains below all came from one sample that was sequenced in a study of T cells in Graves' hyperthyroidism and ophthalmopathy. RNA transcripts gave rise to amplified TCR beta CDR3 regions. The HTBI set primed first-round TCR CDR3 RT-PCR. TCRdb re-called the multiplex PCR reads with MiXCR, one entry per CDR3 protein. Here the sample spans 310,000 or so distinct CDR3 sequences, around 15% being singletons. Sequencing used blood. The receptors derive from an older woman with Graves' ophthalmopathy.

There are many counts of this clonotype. The CDR3 spells CASSLGPRETQYF. The CDR3 DNA reads TGTGCCAGCAGCTTAGGCCCTCGGGAGACCCAGTACTTC. This chain connects TRBV11-2 to TRBJ2-5; D uncertain. The ends were cut back, 1 base at V and 5 bases at J, with 8 bases in the middle. The V gene's germline CDR1 is SGHAT and CDR2 FQNNGV. CDR3 length equals 13 residues.

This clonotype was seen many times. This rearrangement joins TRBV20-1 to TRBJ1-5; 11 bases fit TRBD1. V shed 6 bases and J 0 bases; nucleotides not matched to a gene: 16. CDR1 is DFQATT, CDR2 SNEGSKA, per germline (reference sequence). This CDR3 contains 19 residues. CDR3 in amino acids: CSANAPVVGQGDSNQPQHF. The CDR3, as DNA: TGCAGTGCAAACGCGCCGGTAGTGGGACAGGGGGATAGCAATCAGCCCCAGCATTTT.

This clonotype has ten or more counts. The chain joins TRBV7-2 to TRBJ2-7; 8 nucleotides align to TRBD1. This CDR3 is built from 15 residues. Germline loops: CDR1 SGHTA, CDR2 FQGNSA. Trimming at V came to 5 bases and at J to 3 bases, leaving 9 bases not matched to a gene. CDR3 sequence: CASSQSTGDVYEQYF. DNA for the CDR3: TGTGCCAGCAGCCAGTCGACAGGGGACGTCTACGAGCAGTACTTC.

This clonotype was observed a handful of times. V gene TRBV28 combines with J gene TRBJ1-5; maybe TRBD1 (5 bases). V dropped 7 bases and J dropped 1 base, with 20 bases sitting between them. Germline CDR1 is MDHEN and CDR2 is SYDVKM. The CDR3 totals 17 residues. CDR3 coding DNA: TGTGCCAGCAATACTTTTTGGGGGGGACGGAGCAATCAGCCCCAGCATTTT. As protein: CASNTFWGGRSNQPQHF.

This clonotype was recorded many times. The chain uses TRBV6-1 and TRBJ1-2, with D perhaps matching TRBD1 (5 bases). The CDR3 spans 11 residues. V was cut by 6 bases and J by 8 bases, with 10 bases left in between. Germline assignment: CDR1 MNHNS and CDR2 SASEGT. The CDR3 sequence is CASRGGTGYTF. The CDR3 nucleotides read TGTGCCAGCAGGGGTGGGACCGGCTACACCTTC.

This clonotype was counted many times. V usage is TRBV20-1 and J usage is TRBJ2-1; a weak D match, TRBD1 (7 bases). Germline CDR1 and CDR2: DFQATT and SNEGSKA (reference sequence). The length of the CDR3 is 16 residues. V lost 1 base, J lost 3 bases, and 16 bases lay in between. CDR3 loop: CSARGTGEAVYNEQFF. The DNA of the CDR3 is TGCAGTGCTAGAGGTACAGGGGAGGCTGTCTACAATGAGCAGTTCTTC.

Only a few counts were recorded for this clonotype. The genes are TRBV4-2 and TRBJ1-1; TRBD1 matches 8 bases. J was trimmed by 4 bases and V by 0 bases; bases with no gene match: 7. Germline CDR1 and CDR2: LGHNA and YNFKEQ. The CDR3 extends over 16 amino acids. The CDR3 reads CASSQDRGLVATEAFF. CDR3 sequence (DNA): TGTGCCAGCAGCCAAGACAGGGGGCTTGTAGCCACTGAAGCTTTCTTT.

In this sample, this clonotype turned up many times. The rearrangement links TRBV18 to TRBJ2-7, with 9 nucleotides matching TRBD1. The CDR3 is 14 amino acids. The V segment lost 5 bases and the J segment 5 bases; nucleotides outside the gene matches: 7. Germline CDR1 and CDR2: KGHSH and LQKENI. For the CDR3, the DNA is TGTGCCAGCTCAGACGGGACAGGGAAGGACGAGCAGTACTTC. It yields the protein CASSDGTGKDEQYF.

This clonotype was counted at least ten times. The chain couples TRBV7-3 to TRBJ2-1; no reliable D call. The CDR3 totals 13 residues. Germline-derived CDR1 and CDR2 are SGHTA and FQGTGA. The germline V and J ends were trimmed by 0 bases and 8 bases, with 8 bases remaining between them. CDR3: CASSLTRVDEQFF. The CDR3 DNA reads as TGTGCCAGCAGCTTAACTCGGGTGGATGAGCAGTTCTTC.

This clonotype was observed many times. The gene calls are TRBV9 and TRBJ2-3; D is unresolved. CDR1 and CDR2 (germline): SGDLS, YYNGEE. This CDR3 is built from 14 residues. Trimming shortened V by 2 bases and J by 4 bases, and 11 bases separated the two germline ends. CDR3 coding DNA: TGTGCCAGCAGCGTTACGGCCCGCCCAGATACGCAGTATTTT. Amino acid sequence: CASSVTARPDTQYF.

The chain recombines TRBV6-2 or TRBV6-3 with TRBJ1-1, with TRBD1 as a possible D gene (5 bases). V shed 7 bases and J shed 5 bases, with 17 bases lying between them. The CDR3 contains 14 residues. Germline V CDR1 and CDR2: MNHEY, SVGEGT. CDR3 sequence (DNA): TGTGCCAGCACCCTCGCGGGGGGAAGAACTGAAGCTTTCTTT. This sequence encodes CASTLAGGRTEAFF.

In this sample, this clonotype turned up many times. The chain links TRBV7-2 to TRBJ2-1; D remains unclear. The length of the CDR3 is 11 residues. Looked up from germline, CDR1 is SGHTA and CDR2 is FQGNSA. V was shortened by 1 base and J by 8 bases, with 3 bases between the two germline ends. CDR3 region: CASSLGDEQFF. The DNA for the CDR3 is TGTGCCAGCAGCTTAGGCGATGAGCAGTTCTTC.

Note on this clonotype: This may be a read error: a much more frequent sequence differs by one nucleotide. CDR3 region: CASSPTGSRAFF. In DNA form, the CDR3 reads TGTGCCAGCAGTCCCACCGGGAGTAGGGCTTTCTTT. The chain recombines TRBV28 with TRBJ1-1; D gene unclear. The CDR3 runs 12 residues. Germline assignment: CDR1 MDHEN and CDR2 SYDVKM. V gave up 5 bases and J gave up 11 bases, with 15 bases separating them.

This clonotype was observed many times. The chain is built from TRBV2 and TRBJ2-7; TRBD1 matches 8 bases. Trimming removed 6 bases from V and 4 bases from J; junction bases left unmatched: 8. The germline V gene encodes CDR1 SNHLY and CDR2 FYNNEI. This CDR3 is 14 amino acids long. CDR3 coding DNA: TGTGCCAGCAGGGTTCAGGGGGCAGTTTACGAGCAGTACTTC. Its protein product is CASRVQGAVYEQYF.

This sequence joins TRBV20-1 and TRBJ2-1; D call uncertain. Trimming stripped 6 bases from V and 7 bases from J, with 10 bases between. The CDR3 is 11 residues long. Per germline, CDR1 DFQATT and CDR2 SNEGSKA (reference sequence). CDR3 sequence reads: CSAAPTNEQFF. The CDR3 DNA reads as TGCAGTGCGGCCCCTACGAATGAGCAGTTCTTC.

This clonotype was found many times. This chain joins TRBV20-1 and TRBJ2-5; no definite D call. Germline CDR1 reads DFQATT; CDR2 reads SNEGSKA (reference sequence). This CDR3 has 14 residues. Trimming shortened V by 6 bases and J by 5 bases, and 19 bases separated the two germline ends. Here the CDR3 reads CSADPKGIGETQYF. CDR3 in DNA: TGCAGTGCGGACCCCAAGGGTATCGGGGAGACCCAGTACTTC.